The 10 T cell receptor beta chains reported below all come from one sample, sequenced in a study of cytomegalovirus exposure and HLA in healthy donors. Clones were sequenced by immunoSEQ multiplex PCR, and TCRdb holds only the in-frame ones, with some missing. The table includes about 98,000 clones, approximately 95% detected once. Specimen: PBMCs. The receptors originated from a woman between 18 and 30 years old in good health and CMV-seronegative.

This clone has a single count. The chain is built from TRBV5-4 and TRBJ2-2; 8 positions agree with TRBD2. The germline V gene encodes CDR1 SGHNT and CDR2 YYREEE (reference sequence). CDR3 length equals 16 residues. The J segment lost 2 bases and the V segment lost 2 bases, leaving 5 bases of the junction unmatched. Written as DNA, the CDR3 is TGTGCCAGCAGCTTAACCGGGGGGGCCAACACCGGGGAGCTGTTTTTT. Protein sequence: CASSLTGGANTGELFF.

The chain uses TRBV27 and TRBJ2-7; D may be TRBD2 (7 bases). This CDR3 has 15 residues. The V end lost 2 bases, the J end lost 5 bases, and 16 bases lay between the germline ends. In germline, CDR1 is MNHEY, CDR2 SMNVEV (reference sequence). CDR3 sequence (DNA): TGTGCCAGCAGTTTACTTTACACAGGGAGGGACGAGCAGTACTTC. Its protein product is CASSLLYTGRDEQYF.

This chain links TRBV5-1 with TRBJ2-7; 8 bases align to TRBD1. This CDR3 contains 16 residues. With V trimmed by 4 bases and J by 2 bases, 11 bases remained unmatched. Germline V gene data show CDR1 as SGHRS and CDR2 as YFSETQ. As DNA, the CDR3 is TGCGCCAGCAGCACTCCTCCGGGACAGGCTACCTACGAGCAGTACTTC. Translating it yields CASSTPPGQATYEQYF. The full variable domain, its missing parts supplied by reference TRBV5-1 and TRBJ2-7, is KAGVTQTPRYLIKTRGQQVTLSCSPISGHRSVSWYQQTPGQGLQFLFEYFSETQRNKGNFPGRFSGRQFSNSRSEMNVSTLELGDSALYLCASSTPPGQATYEQYFGPGTRLTVT.

V gene TRBV2 combines with J gene TRBJ2-7; 10 nucleotides align to TRBD1. Germline assignment: CDR1 SNHLY and CDR2 FYNNEI. This CDR3 has 13 residues. Losses at the gene ends were 9 bases for V and 4 bases for J; bases not matched to a gene: 6. CDR3 sequence: CASCRDRGYEQYF. CDR3 DNA sequence: TGTGCCAGTTGCCGGGACAGGGGTTACGAGCAGTACTTC.

The chain employs TRBV7-6 and TRBJ2-7; 9 bases fit TRBD1. Germline values: CDR1 SGHVS, CDR2 FNYEAQ. Unmatched junction bases numbered 7, after V lost 5 bases and J lost 2 bases. The CDR3 extends over 15 amino acids. CDR3 DNA sequence: TGTGCCAGCAGCGCGCCCGGGACAGGGACCTACGAGCAGTACTTC. Translated: CASSAPGTGTYEQYF. Together with reference TRBV7-6 and TRBJ2-7, the CDR3 gives the full variable domain: GAGVSQSPRYKVTKRGQDVALRCDPISGHVSLYWYRQALGQGPEFLTYFNYEAQQDKSGLPNDRFSAERPEGSISTLTIQRTEQRDSAMYRCASSAPGTGTYEQYFGPGTRLTVT.

V usage is TRBV4-3 and J usage is TRBJ2-5; 9 bases map to TRBD2. The CDR3 covers 15 residues. The germline V gene has CDR1 LGHNA and CDR2 YSLEER. Unmatched junction bases numbered 7, after V lost 4 bases and J lost 4 bases. The CDR3: CASSRESGGRETQYF. DNA of the CDR3: TGCGCCAGCAGCCGAGAAAGCGGGGGGCGAGAGACCCAGTACTTC.

This clone was seen just once. V gene TRBV5-8 combines with J gene TRBJ2-1; 7 nucleotides agree with TRBD2. The germline V gene encodes CDR1 SGHTS and CDR2 YDEGEE. The CDR3 has 15 residues. Losses at the gene ends were 3 bases for V and 0 bases for J; bases not matched to a gene: 3. DNA for the CDR3: TGTGCCAGCAGCTCTAGCGGATTCTCCTACAATGAGCAGTTCTTC. This encodes CASSSSGFSYNEQFF.

V gene TRBV7-8 combines with J gene TRBJ1-4; 9 bases line up with TRBD1. Germline assignment: CDR1 SGHVS and CDR2 FQNEAQ. Unmatched junction bases numbered 3, after V lost 2 bases and J lost 8 bases. There are 14 residues in the CDR3. The CDR3 DNA is TGTGCCAGCAGCTTATTACAGGGGGCGGAAAAACTGTTTTTT. Its protein product is CASSLLQGAEKLFF.

The chain is built from TRBV6-5 and TRBJ2-2; unclear D gene. Germline V lookup: CDR1 MNHEY, CDR2 SVGAGI. The CDR3 sequence is 15 residues long. The V gene lost 8 bases and the J gene lost 2 bases, with 15 bases spanning the gap. The CDR3 DNA sequence: TGTGCCAGCGGTTGGGTGCAGGCAAACACCGGGGAGCTGTTTTTT. It is translated as CASGWVQANTGELFF.

The chain is built from TRBV19 and TRBJ1-5, with TRBD1 identical over 9 bases. This CDR3 has 16 amino acids. Looked up from germline, CDR1 is LNHDA and CDR2 is SQIVND (reference sequence). V trimming: 1 base; J trimming: 6 bases; junction bases outside the gene matches: 7. The CDR3 spells CASSIVPGTGFQPQHF. The CDR3 DNA sequence: TGTGCCAGTAGTATAGTCCCCGGGACAGGGTTTCAGCCCCAGCATTTT.